Listed below are T cell receptor beta chains from one sample, sequenced in a study of Graves' ophthalmopathy and Graves' hyperthyroidism. TCRdb recomputed calls from the multiplex PCR reads with MiXCR, one row per CDR3 protein. This sample carries about 340,000 distinct CDR3 sequences, 15% to 20% of them seen once, and the ten largest clones take approximately 13%. Sequenced sample: peripheral blood. Receptor source: an adult man with Graves' ophthalmopathy. CDR3s include the opening cysteine and the closing phenylalanine or tryptophan. A D gene is named only where the DNA matches it firmly. Some rows mark clone size as missing; the rest say once, few, many or name a class of expanded clone.

CDR3aa	CDR3nt	abundance	v_gene	j_gene	d_gene
CASSQDPSGELFF	TGCGCCAGCAGCCAAGATCCTTCCGGGGAGCTGTTTTTT	many	TRBV4-1	TRBJ2-2	NA
CASSERTANTGELFF	TGTGCCAGCAGCGAAAGGACAGCGAACACCGGGGAGCTGTTTTTT	few	TRBV9	TRBJ2-2	NA
CASSLMGHTNTEAFF	TGCGCCAGCAGCTTAATGGGACATACGAACACTGAAGCTTTCTTT	many	TRBV5-1	TRBJ1-1	NA
CASLVAGASSYEQYF	TGTGCCAGCCTTGTAGCGGGCGCATCCTCCTACGAGCAGTACTTC	NA	TRBV28	TRBJ2-7	TRBD2
CATSGTLNTEAFF	TGTGCCACCAGCGGGACACTGAACACTGAAGCTTTCTTT	many	TRBV15	TRBJ1-1	NA
CASSYSARNTEAFF	TGTGCCAGCAGTTACTCTGCCAGGAACACTGAAGCTTTCTTT	many	TRBV6-2/TRBV6-3	TRBJ1-1	NA
CASSLQTSDQPQHF	TGTGCCAGCTCACTTCAGACGAGTGATCAGCCCCAGCATTTT	NA	TRBV18	TRBJ1-5	NA
CASSGGGTRAKNIQYF	TGTGCCAGCAGCGGTGGGGGAACACGAGCCAAAAACATTCAGTACTTC	many	TRBV11-2	TRBJ2-4	NA
CSAETAGYTF	TGCAGTGCGGAGACAGCCGGCTACACCTTC	many	TRBV20-1	TRBJ1-2	NA
CASGLDQGFPYNSPLHF	TGTGCTAGTGGTTTGGATCAGGGATTCCCCTATAATTCACCCCTCCACTTT	many	TRBV12-5	TRBJ1-6	NA
CASSSRGTGGTTGELFF	TGTGCCAGCAGCTCACGTGGGACAGGGGGGACCACCGGGGAGCTGTTTTTT	many	TRBV7-2	TRBJ2-2	TRBD1
CASSRDSYETQYF	TGTGCCAGCAGTCGAGACAGTTACGAGACCCAGTACTTC	few	TRBV28	TRBJ2-5	NA
CASSPEVRRNYGYTF	TGTGCCAGCTCACCAGAGGTTAGGCGGAACTATGGCTACACCTTC	many	TRBV18	TRBJ1-2	NA
CATSDRGPNTEAFF	TGTGCCACCAGTGACCGCGGACCGAACACTGAAGCTTTCTTT	many	TRBV24-1	TRBJ1-1	NA
CASSPGPQETQYF	TGTGCCAGCAGCCCAGGACCACAAGAGACCCAGTACTTC	many	TRBV5-5	TRBJ2-5	NA
CAISRASGRGGETQYF	TGTGCCATCTCCCGGGCTAGCGGGAGGGGAGGTGAGACCCAGTACTTC	many	TRBV6-2/TRBV6-3	TRBJ2-5	TRBD2
CASSQGQGHNQPQHF	TGTGCCAGCAGCCAGGGACAGGGTCACAATCAGCCCCAGCATTTT	NA	TRBV28	TRBJ1-5	TRBD1
CASSHAASRQYVYEQYF	TGTGCCAGCAGCCACGCGGCTTCAAGACAATACGTCTACGAGCAGTACTTC	many	TRBV6-1	TRBJ2-7	NA
CASSLERWNYGYTF	TGTGCCAGCAGTTTAGAACGGTGGAACTATGGCTACACCTTC	many	TRBV28	TRBJ1-2	NA
CASSQVRQETQYF	TGTGCCAGCAGCCAAGTTCGGCAAGAGACCCAGTACTTC	many	TRBV3-1	TRBJ2-5	NA
CASSTIGGVGVAFF	TGTGCCAGCAGCACTATCGGTGGAGTTGGAGTAGCTTTCTTT	many	TRBV13	TRBJ1-1	NA
CASSLERQANTEAFF	TGTGCCAGCAGCCTTGAGAGACAGGCGAACACTGAAGCTTTCTTT	once	TRBV7-6	TRBJ1-1	NA
CASSLGRDRGRRFGYTF	TGTGCCAGCAGCTTGGGCAGGGACAGGGGACGTCGGTTTGGCTACACCTTC	many	TRBV5-4	TRBJ1-2	TRBD1